These 5 T cell receptor beta chains were all obtained from the same sample, sequenced in a study of blood T cell repertoires in COVID-19 (TCRdb year 2020). Libraries were constructed by the immunoSEQ multiplex PCR assay. TCRdb took over this immuneACCESS table, retaining in-frame rearrangements with V and J assigned. Such tables are incomplete; in checked studies, under half of the missing clones stem from an unresolved V gene, and the remainder is unexplained. In all, the sample holds around 130,000 clones, and around four fifths of those were seen once. The ten largest clonotypes hold more than 10% of the sample. What was sequenced was peripheral blood. These receptors were collected from a human donor in a cohort sampled during active COVID-19.

The chain joins TRBV6-5 to TRBJ1-1, with a weak D call TRBD1 (5 bases). Germline V gene sequence: CDR1 MNHEY, CDR2 SVGAGI. Trimming pared 7 bases from V and 0 bases from J, leaving 9 bases between. The CDR3 loop spans 13 amino acids. CDR3 nucleotides: TGTGCCAGCATGGGACTGCTGAACACTGAAGCTTTCTTT. Protein product: CASMGLLNTEAFF.

The chain joins TRBV19 to TRBJ2-5; 12 bases are a match to TRBD2. The length of the CDR3 is 17 residues. Germline V lookup: CDR1 LNHDA, CDR2 SQIVND (reference sequence). V shed 6 bases and J 5 bases; nucleotides not matched to a gene: 13. The CDR3 DNA reads TGTGCCAGTAGCCCACGGCTGCTAGCGGGGGGGCAGGAGACCCAGTACTTC. Protein: CASSPRLLAGGQETQYF.

The chain employs TRBV2 and TRBJ2-5; TRBD1 or TRBD2 may be the D gene (6 bases each). Germline CDR1 and CDR2: SNHLY and FYNNEI. The CDR3 contains 16 residues. The V end lost 5 bases, the J end lost 5 bases, and 21 bases lay between the germline ends. The CDR3 reads CASSKGGGGVVETQYF. The CDR3 coding sequence is TGTGCCAGCAGTAAAGGGGGAGGAGGGGTTGTGGAGACCCAGTACTTC.

The V call is TRBV27, the J call TRBJ2-1; 9 bases line up with TRBD1. Trimming at V came to 5 bases and at J to 6 bases, leaving 8 bases not matched to a gene. Germline loops: CDR1 MNHEY, CDR2 SMNVEV (reference sequence). CDR3 length: 15 amino acids. Here the CDR3 DNA reads TGTGCCAGCAGTCCAGGGACAGGGATTGGCAATGAGCAGTTCTTC. This sequence encodes CASSPGTGIGNEQFF.

The chain joins TRBV7-9 to TRBJ2-5; weak D call: TRBD2 (5 bases). The V gene lost 1 base and the J gene lost 5 bases, with 11 bases spanning the gap. From germline, CDR1 is SEHNR and CDR2 FQNEAQ (reference sequence). The CDR3 totals 14 residues. The CDR3 DNA sequence: TGTGCCAGCAGCTTAGATCTAGCCCGTGAGACCCAGTACTTC. Translating gives CASSLDLARETQYF. Full variable domain (outside the CDR3, taken from reference TRBV7-9 and TRBJ2-5): DTGVSQNPRHKITKRGQNVTFRCDPISEHNRLYWYRQTLGQGPEFLTYFQNEAQLEKSRLLSDRFSAERPKGSFSTLEIQRTEQGDSAMYLCASSLDLARETQYFGPGTRLLVL.